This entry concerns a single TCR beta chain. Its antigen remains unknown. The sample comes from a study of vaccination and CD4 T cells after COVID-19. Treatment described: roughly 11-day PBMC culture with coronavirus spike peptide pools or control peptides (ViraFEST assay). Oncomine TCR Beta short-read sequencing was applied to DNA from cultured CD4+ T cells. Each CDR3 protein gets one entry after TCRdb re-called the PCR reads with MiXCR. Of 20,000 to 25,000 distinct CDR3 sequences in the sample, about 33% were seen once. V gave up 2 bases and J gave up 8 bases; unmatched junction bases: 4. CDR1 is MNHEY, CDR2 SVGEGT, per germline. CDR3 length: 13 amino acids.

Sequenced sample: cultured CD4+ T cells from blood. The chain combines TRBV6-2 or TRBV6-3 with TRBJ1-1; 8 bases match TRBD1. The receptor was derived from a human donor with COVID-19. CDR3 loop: CASSYRTGSEAFF. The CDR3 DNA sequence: TGTGCCAGCAGTTACCGGACAGGGTCGGAAGCTTTCTTT.